Listed below are T cell receptor beta chains from one sample, sequenced in a study of cytomegalovirus exposure and HLA in healthy donors. Profiled with immunoSEQ multiplex PCR; TCRdb holds only in-frame clones, not every one. This sample has under 130,000 clones, with about four fifths found just once. The sample taken for sequencing was PBMCs. Every receptor here comes from a middle-aged man in good health and CMV-seronegative. The CDR3 runs from the conserved cysteine through the conserved F or W. The D gene is left open where the match is weak. Rows give clone size only sometimes, using once, few, many, or a class for an expanded clone.

V gene	J gene	clone size	D gene	CDR3 protein	CDR3 DNA
TRBV6-4	TRBJ2-1	-	TRBD2	CASSKLAGGIHEQFF	TGTGCCAGCAGTAAACTAGCGGGAGGGATCCATGAGCAGTTCTTC
TRBV30	TRBJ2-7	-	-	CAWSVLGYEQYF	TGTGCCTGGAGTGTACTTGGCTACGAGCAGTACTTC
TRBV7-9	TRBJ2-5	once	TRBD2	CASSLRLAGEETQYF	TGTGCCAGCAGCCTCCGACTAGCGGGGGAAGAGACCCAGTACTTC
TRBV30	TRBJ1-2	-	-	CAWSLVLRYTF	TGTGCCTGGAGTTTGGTACTCCGCTACACCTTC
TRBV6-1	TRBJ2-1	-	-	CASSDQAYNEQFF	TGTGCCAGCAGTGACCAGGCCTACAATGAGCAGTTCTTC
TRBV4-1	TRBJ2-7	-	TRBD1	CASSQPTGAGEQYF	TGCGCCAGCAGCCAACCGACAGGGGCAGGCGAGCAGTACTTC
TRBV19	TRBJ1-5	-	-	CASRPSAGANQPQHF	TGTGCCAGTAGACCCTCGGCGGGGGCCAATCAGCCCCAGCATTTT
TRBV6-6	TRBJ2-5	-	-	CASSYSSRETQYF	TGTGCCAGCAGTTACTCGAGTCGCGAGACCCAGTACTTC
TRBV5-1	TRBJ2-7	-	-	CASSLVRQGKDEQYF	TGCGCCAGCAGCTTGGTTCGGCAGGGTAAGGACGAGCAGTACTTC
TRBV6-5	TRBJ2-7	few	TRBD2	CASRNSGMGYEQYF	TGTGCCAGTCGTAATAGCGGGATGGGTTACGAGCAGTACTTC
TRBV4-3	TRBJ1-3	-	-	CASSQAQRGSGNTIYF	TGCGCCAGCAGCCAAGCACAACGGGGCTCTGGAAACACCATATATTTT
TRBV25-1	TRBJ2-3	-	-	CASSDPATGLSDTQYF	TGTGCCAGCAGTGACCCAGCGACAGGTCTTTCAGATACGCAGTATTTT
TRBV28	TRBJ1-2	-	-	CASSPADSRYGYTF	TGTGCCAGCAGTCCAGCGGACAGTCGTTATGGCTACACCTTC
TRBV30	TRBJ2-3	-	-	CAWSVGAYSTDTQYF	TGTGCCTGGAGTGTAGGGGCATATAGCACAGATACGCAGTATTTT
TRBV5-4	TRBJ2-1	-	TRBD2	CASSLVGSSGILYNEQFF	TGTGCCAGCAGCTTGGTAGGGTCCAGCGGGATTCTCTACAATGAGCAGTTCTTC
TRBV30	TRBJ1-2	-	-	CAWSEGSGAYGYTF	TGTGCCTGGAGTGAGGGGAGCGGGGCCTATGGCTACACCTTC
TRBV5-6	TRBJ2-1	-	-	CASTGGTVYNEQFF	TGTGCCAGCACGGGAGGGACAGTCTACAATGAGCAGTTCTTC
TRBV6-5	TRBJ1-4	-	TRBD1	CASSTGGTNEKLFF	TGTGCCAGCAGTACAGGGGGAACTAATGAAAAACTGTTTTTT
TRBV5-1	TRBJ2-7	-	-	CASSPSSYEQYF	TGCGCCAGCAGCCCCTCTAGCTACGAGCAGTACTTC
TRBV10-3	TRBJ2-5	-	-	CAINRDIQETQYF	TGTGCCATCAACCGGGACATCCAAGAGACCCAGTACTTC
TRBV5-6	TRBJ2-2	once	-	CASSFGSANTGELFF	TGTGCCAGCAGCTTCGGAAGCGCGAACACCGGGGAGCTGTTTTTT
TRBV2	TRBJ1-6	-	-	CASSRTGYYNSPLHF	TGTGCCAGCAGCCGAACAGGGTACTATAATTCACCCCTCCACTTT
TRBV6-1	TRBJ2-1	-	TRBD1	CASSRGTGVANEQFF	TGTGCCAGCAGCCGCGGGACAGGGGTGGCAAATGAGCAGTTCTTC
TRBV7-2	TRBJ2-4	-	-	CASSHPGHENIQYF	TGTGCCAGCAGTCATCCGGGACACGAAAACATTCAGTACTTC
TRBV11-3	TRBJ2-1	-	TRBD1	CASSPGGTYNEQFF	TGTGCCAGCAGCCCAGGGGGCACCTACAATGAGCAGTTCTTC
TRBV25-1	TRBJ2-3	-	-	CASSERKVTGKITQYF	TGTGCCAGCAGTGAACGTAAAGTCACGGGAAAAATAACGCAGTATTTT
TRBV15	TRBJ1-4	-	TRBD1	CATSRDQGGNEKLFF	TGTGCCACCAGCAGAGATCAGGGGGGAAATGAAAAACTGTTTTTT
TRBV5-1	TRBJ2-1	few	TRBD2	CASSQPPYRLAGDRNEQFF	TGCGCCAGCAGCCAACCTCCCTATAGACTAGCGGGAGATCGGAATGAGCAGTTCTTC
TRBV20-1	TRBJ2-1	-	-	CSAYNNEQFF	TGCAGTGCTTATAACAATGAGCAGTTCTTC
TRBV5-8	TRBJ2-5	-	TRBD1	CASSTGGTGGSETQYF	TGTGCCAGCAGCACCGGTGGGACAGGGGGTTCAGAGACCCAGTACTTC
TRBV6-1	TRBJ1-5	few	TRBD1	CASMRDIGGSQPQHF	TGTGCCAGCATGCGGGACATAGGGGGCAGTCAGCCCCAGCATTTT
TRBV11-2	TRBJ2-2	-	TRBD1	CASSPPGQELTGELFF	TGTGCCAGCAGCCCACCGGGACAGGAACTCACCGGGGAGCTGTTTTTT
TRBV5-1	TRBJ2-3	-	-	CASSIREADTQYF	TGCGCCAGCAGCATTAGAGAGGCAGATACGCAGTATTTT
TRBV6-5	TRBJ1-3	-	TRBD1	CASQTGGSGNTIYF	TGTGCCAGCCAGACAGGGGGCTCTGGAAACACCATATATTTT
TRBV28	TRBJ1-2	-	TRBD1	CASSQGDTVSYGYTF	TGTGCCAGCAGCCAGGGGGACACGGTGAGCTATGGCTACACCTTC
TRBV9	TRBJ2-7	-	TRBD2	CASSEGSGTTSYEQYF	TGTGCCAGCAGCGAGGGATCCGGGACTACCTCCTACGAGCAGTACTTC
TRBV7-3	TRBJ1-2	-	TRBD1	CASSRQGDANYGYTF	TGTGCCAGCAGCCGACAGGGGGACGCTAACTATGGCTACACCTTC
TRBV10-3	TRBJ1-1	-	TRBD1	CAISESETGKGPEAFF	TGTGCCATCAGTGAGTCCGAGACAGGGAAAGGCCCTGAAGCTTTCTTT
TRBV6-5	TRBJ2-1	few	-	CASRSTTLVFF	TGTGCCAGCAGGTCGACTACCCTTGTCTTCTTC
TRBV4-2	TRBJ1-2	once	-	CASSQVLRESGNYGYTF	TGTGCCAGCAGCCAGGTCTTAAGGGAGTCGGGGAACTATGGCTACACCTTC
TRBV2	TRBJ1-2	-	-	CASRSDPGVGYTF	TGTGCCAGCAGGAGTGACCCAGGGGTGGGCTACACCTTC
TRBV6-5	TRBJ2-7	-	-	CASSYSPVSSYEQYF	TGTGCCAGCAGTTACTCTCCGGTGAGCTCCTACGAGCAGTACTTC
TRBV6-5	TRBJ1-5	few	TRBD1	CASSYGTGNQPQHF	TGTGCCAGCAGTTACGGGACAGGGAATCAGCCCCAGCATTTT
TRBV27	TRBJ2-1	-	-	CASRPSWTAYNEQFF	TGTGCCAGCAGACCTAGTTGGACTGCCTACAATGAGCAGTTCTTC
TRBV18	TRBJ2-5	-	TRBD2	CASSPGGQETQYF	TGTGCCAGCTCCCCGGGGGGCCAAGAGACCCAGTACTTC
TRBV6-5	TRBJ1-2	-	-	CASSYSMAVGYTF	TGTGCCAGCAGTTACTCGATGGCGGTTGGCTACACCTTC
TRBV7-2	TRBJ2-7	-	-	CASSLAGVSHEQYF	TGTGCCAGCAGCTTAGCGGGAGTCTCCCACGAGCAGTACTTC
TRBV6-5	TRBJ1-1	-	-	CASSWAGTGGTEAFF	TGTGCCAGCAGTTGGGCCGGGACTGGGGGGACTGAAGCTTTCTTT
TRBV9	TRBJ2-3	-	TRBD2	CASSLIAGAGTDTQYF	TGTGCCAGCAGCCTCATAGCGGGTGCAGGCACAGATACGCAGTATTTT